The T cell receptor (beta chain) described here comes from a study of molecular identifiers for immune sequencing clone quantification (dated by TCRdb to about 2018). General notes on the study: For a replicate experiment, RNA from approximately 20,000 or 100,000 naive CD8 T cells was divided into five aliquots, and four of the five aliquots were sequenced. This methods study used CD8 T cells to benchmark TCR RNA copy counting and molecular-identifier clustering-based TCR repertoire sequencing (MIDCIRS).

The protocol used for the library was PCR. TCRdb records Illumina HiSeq 4000 as the sequencer. Bulk TCR libraries were made following a previously described method, with the TCR primers given in Table S5. Total RNA was purified with the Qiagen AllPrep DNA/RNA kit. Before analysis, reads from multiple sequencing runs of one library were combined. The study's own analysis went as follows. Reads were retained only if their TCR constant sequence matched exactly, and those retained reads were trimmed to 150 nt and grouped according to their 12-nt molecular barcodes. Reads inside each barcode group were sub-clustered using a 15% Levenshtein threshold, and a quality-weighted consensus sequence was constructed for each RNA molecule. Non-functional sequences were removed, as were lower-count sequences one edit away from another. On the basis of fitting two negative binomial distributions, barcode sub-clusters with fewer than 20% of the maximum read count were discarded. TCRdb trimmed public reads at Q25 via fastp, called clones via MiXCR and kept in-frame beta chains. When rows share a CDR3 protein, they turn into one entry using the most common DNA and genes. These V and J calls derive from TCRdb rather than the authors' analysis. This sample is represented by roughly 71,000 distinct CDR3 sequences; under 20% of them were singletons. The ten largest clones take up 1.5% to 1.7% of the sample.

About this clonotype: Its specific antigen is unknown. A much bigger clone sits one base away, suggesting this may be a read error.

Paper-wide results and their limitations: Highly expanded clone sizes could be underestimated if identical TCR molecules share a barcode. Naive libraries contained spiked-in Jurkat TCR RNA (more than nine copies' worth), which is not part of the donor repertoire. Clones above 20 RNA copies held over 99% of molecules in CMV-specific effector cells but under 1% in naive cells. Approximately 3.3 recovered TCR RNA copies per cell were obtained by modeling, versus about 10 by digital PCR, implying a capture efficiency of about 30%. Even against a background of around 950,000 naive CD8 T cells, spiked-in Jurkat TCR RNA amounting to a single cell's worth was reported to be detectable. When barcode sub-clustering was omitted, TCR diversity was inflated by chimeric consensus sequences, with chimeras reaching as high as 47%.

CDR1 and CDR2 are drawn from the germline V gene: SGHVS, FNYEAQ. V and J lose 3 bases and 2 bases, and a span of 5 bases separates them. Counted from cysteine to phenylalanine, this CDR3 has 14 amino acids. CDR3 DNA is the only sequence kept; it has 42 bases, read in frame from the first base. Libraries of naive CD8 T cells were built from around 20,000 to 1,000,000 sorted cells, with 10%, 30% or 50% of the purified RNA used. Naive CD8 T cells, defined as CD8+CD4-CCR7+CD45RA+, were FACS-sorted into RLT Plus buffer on a BD FACSAria II. Detection sensitivity was tested by spiking Jurkat RNA equal to some 11 TCR copies' worth into samples containing roughly 18,000-1,000,000 naive CD8 T cells. CD8 T cells were enriched using RosetteSep CD8+ T Cell Enrichment Cocktail and Ficoll-Paque, and the enriched cells then underwent ACK red cell lysis.

The rearrangement joined TRBV7-6 to TRBJ2-6; the D gene is unclear. The sample consisted of naive CD8+ T cells from blood, with Jurkat cell RNA spiked in. Per the publication, the cell subset or site label means: FACS-sorted CD8+CD4-CCR7+CD45RA+ naive T cells. This TCR derives from a human donor in good health. Some libraries in this study had Jurkat cell RNA spiked in. In nucleotides, the sequence is TGTGCCAGCAGCTTTAACCCTGGGGCCAACGTCCTGACTTTC. Its protein product is CASSFNPGANVLTF. The CDR3 plus the reference TRBV7-6 and TRBJ2-6 genes for the other parts give the full variable domain: GAGVSQSPRYKVTKRGQDVALRCDPISGHVSLYWYRQALGQGPEFLTYFNYEAQQDKSGLPNDRFSAERPEGSISTLTIQRTEQRDSAMYRCASSFNPGANVLTFGAGSRLTVL.